One sample yielded the 30 T cell receptor beta chains listed below, sequenced in a study of blood T cell repertoires in COVID-19. Assay used: immunoSEQ multiplex PCR; TCRdb lists only in-frame clones, some missing. The sample has about 220,000 clones, around three quarters seen once. The sample comprised peripheral blood. These receptors were collected from a woman aged 70-85 years with acute or convalescent COVID-19.

In this sample, this clone turned up once. The J gene is TRBJ2-1, the V gene TRBV7-9, with TRBD2 identical over 7 bases. This CDR3 is 12 amino acids long. Germline V gene sequence: CDR1 SEHNR, CDR2 FQNEAQ (reference sequence). The V and J ends lost 10 bases and 3 bases, in that order; junction bases with no gene match: 3. The CDR3 bases are TGTGCCATCCCGGGGGGCTACAATGAGCAGTTCTTC. Amino acid sequence: CAIPGGYNEQFF.

V is TRBV4-3 and J is TRBJ2-3, with TRBD2 identical over 12 bases. Germline V gene sequence: CDR1 LGHNA, CDR2 YSLEER. CDR3 length: 20 amino acids. With V trimmed by 0 bases and J by 0 bases, 10 bases remained unmatched. CDR3 sequence: CASSQDLGLAGRTSTDTQYF. The CDR3, as DNA: TGCGCCAGCAGCCAAGATCTCGGACTAGCGGGGAGAACTAGCACAGATACGCAGTATTTT.

The chain joins TRBV7-2 to TRBJ1-3, with 8 bases that match TRBD1. In germline, CDR1 is SGHTA, CDR2 FQGNSA. The V gene end was trimmed by 1 base and the J gene end by 0 bases; junction bases not matched to a gene: 8. This CDR3 spans 18 amino acids. Written as DNA, the CDR3 is TGTGCCAGCAGCTTAGAAGGACAGGGCCCGTTCTCTGGAAACACCATATATTTT. It specifies CASSLEGQGPFSGNTIYF.

V usage is TRBV5-1 and J usage is TRBJ2-4; TRBD1 is a possible D gene (5 bases). The CDR3 sequence is 14 residues long. Trimming removed 4 bases at V and 5 bases at J, with 13 bases between. Germline lookup yields CDR1 SGHRS and CDR2 YFSETQ. Here the CDR3 DNA reads TGCGCCAGCAGCCCCGACAGTAACCAAAACATTCAGTACTTC. Amino acid sequence: CASSPDSNQNIQYF.

This rearrangement joins TRBV6-5 to TRBJ1-3; a weak D match, TRBD1 (6 bases). Trimming took off 5 bases at V and 0 bases at J, with 8 bases between the two ends. Germline V gene lookup returns CDR1 MNHEY and CDR2 SVGAGI. The CDR3 length is 14 residues. CDR3 protein: CASSRTDSGNTIYF. The CDR3 DNA sequence: TGTGCCAGCAGTCGGACAGACTCTGGAAACACCATATATTTT.

This chain links TRBV10-1 with TRBJ2-2, with D possibly TRBD2 on 6 matching bases. Germline lookup yields CDR1 WNHNN and CDR2 SYGVQD (reference sequence). This CDR3 contains 15 residues. V was trimmed by 6 bases and J by 3 bases, leaving 14 bases between them. CDR3 in DNA: TGCGCCAGCAGCCCCGGAGGGTCCTACACCGGGGAGCTGTTTTTT. Amino acids: CASSPGGSYTGELFF.

This clone was picked up a small number of times. The V and J genes are TRBV5-5 and TRBJ1-5; 11 nucleotides match TRBD1. V gave up 5 bases and J gave up 2 bases; unmatched junction bases: 6. Germline V CDR1 and CDR2: SGHKS, YYEKEE (reference sequence). This CDR3 has 16 residues. In nucleotides, the CDR3 is TGTGCCAGCAGACGGACAGGGGGCGAGGGCAATCAGCCCCAGCATTTT. Its translation: CASRRTGGEGNQPQHF.

The chain joins TRBV20-1 to TRBJ2-3; D ambiguous. V lost 3 bases and J lost 2, with 12 bases in between. Germline CDR1 reads DFQATT; CDR2 reads SNEGSKA (reference sequence). This CDR3 has 14 residues. DNA of the CDR3: TGCAGTGCTAGTCAGAGGATTTCCACAGATACGCAGTATTTT. It yields the protein CSASQRISTDTQYF.

In this sample, this clone turned up once. J is TRBJ2-1 and V is TRBV19; D is unclear. CDR3 length: 14 residues. V lost 5 bases, J lost 12 bases, and 20 bases lay in between. CDR1 and CDR2 from the germline V gene are LNHDA and SQIVND (reference sequence). The CDR3 region has the DNA TGTGCCAGTAGTCCCAGTCCTTTTGTCGGGTCGCAGTTCTTC. It is translated as CASSPSPFVGSQFF.

This chain joins TRBV20-1 and TRBJ2-3; TRBD1 aligns across 7 bases. This CDR3 is 11 amino acids long. Germline CDR1 and CDR2: DFQATT and SNEGSKA (reference sequence). Losses at the gene ends were 7 bases for V and 3 bases for J; bases not matched to a gene: 1. Written as DNA, the CDR3 is TGCAGTGGACAGGGAACAGATACGCAGTATTTT. Its protein is CSGQGTDTQYF.

The chain uses TRBV2 and TRBJ2-3, with 10 bases fitting TRBD2. The CDR3 runs 15 residues. Germline CDR1 is SNHLY and CDR2 is FYNNEI. Trimming removed 5 bases from V and 3 bases from J; junction bases left unmatched: 5. CDR3 protein: CASSQRGGQTDTQYF. DNA of the CDR3: TGTGCCAGCAGTCAGCGGGGGGGCCAGACAGATACGCAGTATTTT.

The chain combines TRBV5-5 with TRBJ2-1; D call uncertain. Trimming took 0 bases from V and 2 from J, leaving 6 bases between them. This CDR3 has 14 residues. From germline, CDR1 is SGHKS and CDR2 YYEKEE (reference sequence). In nucleotides, the CDR3 is TGTGCCAGCAGCTTGGTCACAGCCTACAATGAGCAGTTCTTC. Residues: CASSLVTAYNEQFF.

This clone has only a few counts. The chain links TRBV7-8 to TRBJ1-2; D unclear. Germline CDR1 SGHVS, CDR2 FQNEAQ. Between the trimmed V and J ends, which lost 1 base and 5 bases, there was a span of 11 bases. The CDR3 extends over 14 amino acids. DNA for the CDR3: TGTGCCAGCAGCTTAGAAGTCGGAGCTTATGGCTACACCTTC. Amino acids: CASSLEVGAYGYTF.

This chain uses TRBV30 with TRBJ1-1, with D possibly matching TRBD1 (5 bases). Germline lookup yields CDR1 GTSNPN and CDR2 SVGIG (reference sequence). Trimming shortened V by 4 bases and J by 5 bases, and 8 bases separated the two germline ends. This CDR3 region has 11 residues. CDR3 in DNA: TGTGCCTGGACCCGGGGGACTGAAGCTTTCTTT. Translating gives CAWTRGTEAFF.

This clone was seen only once. This sequence joins TRBV5-1 and TRBJ1-2; possibly TRBD1 for D (6 bases). The germline V gene has CDR1 SGHRS and CDR2 YFSETQ. Between the trimmed V and J ends, which lost 0 bases and 7 bases, there was a span of 16 bases. This CDR3 has 15 residues. The CDR3 nucleotides are TGCGCCAGCAGCTTGGCCACCGGATCAGGGGCTGGCTACACCTTC. Residues: CASSLATGSGAGYTF.

This clone was recorded once. V and J are TRBV19 and TRBJ1-1, with 8 bases fitting TRBD1. The CDR3 contains 12 residues. Germline lookup yields CDR1 LNHDA and CDR2 SQIVND (reference sequence). The V gene end was trimmed by 5 bases and the J gene end by 7 bases; junction bases not matched to a gene: 3. As DNA, the CDR3 is TGTGCCAGTAGTGCCGGGACAGGTGAAGCTTTCTTT. Protein: CASSAGTGEAFF.

The chain joins TRBV24-1 to TRBJ2-5; the match to TRBD2 covers 7 bases. This CDR3 spans 15 amino acids. With 3 bases clipped from V and 2 bases from J, the junction kept 5 bases outside the gene matches. CDR1 and CDR2 from the germline V gene are KGHDR and SFDVKD. The CDR3 protein is CATSDPSSGQETQYF. The CDR3 DNA follows: TGTGCCACCAGTGATCCGTCTAGCGGACAAGAGACCCAGTACTTC.

This clone was observed a handful of times. The chain has TRBV5-1 and TRBJ1-6; 10 nucleotides align to TRBD1. This CDR3 has 15 amino acids. In germline, CDR1 is SGHRS, CDR2 YFSETQ. After removal of 2 bases from V and 8 bases from J, the junction contained 4 bases not matched to a gene. As DNA, the CDR3 is TGCGCCAGCAGCTTAGGACAGGGGGTGTATTCACCCCTCCACTTT. It specifies CASSLGQGVYSPLHF.

The chain couples TRBV27 to TRBJ1-5; D not certain. V dropped 5 bases and J dropped 3 bases, with 11 bases sitting between them. Germline V gives CDR1 MNHEY, CDR2 SMNVEV (reference sequence). This CDR3 contains 14 residues. The CDR3 bases are TGTGCCAGCAGTCTATACAGTACCAATCAGCCCCAGCATTTT. Amino acid sequence: CASSLYSTNQPQHF.

The chain has TRBV19 and TRBJ1-1; D is ambiguous. V shed 4 bases and J shed 5 bases, with 11 bases lying between them. This CDR3 region has 13 residues. Per germline, CDR1 LNHDA and CDR2 SQIVND (reference sequence). The CDR3 loop reads CASSRSGRTEAFF. CDR3 bases: TGTGCCAGTAGTAGGTCGGGTAGGACTGAAGCTTTCTTT.

This rearrangement joins TRBV5-5 to TRBJ2-5; possibly TRBD1 for D (5 bases). Trimming pared 5 bases from V and 1 base from J, leaving 15 bases between. CDR1 is SGHKS, CDR2 YYEKEE, per germline (reference sequence). This CDR3 comprises 15 residues. This CDR3 reads CASRRYQGGQETQYF. CDR3 nucleotides: TGTGCCAGCAGACGTTATCAGGGTGGCCAAGAGACCCAGTACTTC.

The chain has TRBV21-1 and TRBJ1-2; whether TRBD1, the table's D call, matches the DNA was not checked. TRBV21-1 is tagged as a pseudogene. The CDR3 sequence is 12 residues long. The CDR3 coding sequence is TGTGCCAGCAGGCCGTGCAGCTATGGCTACACCTTC. Its translation is CASRPCSYGYTF.

V usage is TRBV7-3 and J usage is TRBJ2-2; a possible D gene is TRBD1 (5 bases). Germline V gene data show CDR1 as SGHTA and CDR2 as FQGTGA. V lost 0 bases and J lost 7, with 9 bases in between. This CDR3 region has 14 residues. Written as DNA, the CDR3 is TGTGCCAGCAGCTTAACTAGGGGTAGCGGGGAGCTGTTTTTT. It yields the protein CASSLTRGSGELFF.

The chain is built from TRBV14 and TRBJ2-6; D uncertain. The CDR3 is 15 residues long. CDR1 and CDR2 (germline): SGHDN, FVKESK. V was clipped by 4 bases and J by 0 bases, with 7 bases between them. CDR3 bases: TGTGCCAGCAGCCCACTGATCTCTGGGGCCAACGTCCTGACTTTC. This sequence encodes CASSPLISGANVLTF.

This clone occurred once. The chain has TRBV5-8 and TRBJ1-6; D possibly corresponds to TRBD1 (5 bases). The CDR3 is made up of 17 amino acids. CDR1 is SGHTS, CDR2 YDEGEE, per germline. V was shortened by 3 bases and J by 9 bases, with 22 bases between the two germline ends. CDR3 amino acids: CASSWGAQRAGRSPLHF. The CDR3 DNA is TGTGCCAGCAGCTGGGGCGCCCAGCGGGCCGGACGTTCACCCCTCCACTTT.

The gene calls are TRBV24-1 and TRBJ2-1, with 11 bases aligning to TRBD1. Germline assignment: CDR1 KGHDR and CDR2 SFDVKD. V gave up 3 bases and J gave up 7 bases; unmatched junction bases: 7. CDR3 length: 16 residues. CDR3 bases: TGTGCCACCAGTGATCCCGGGACAGGGGGAGGGAATGAGCAGTTCTTC. This sequence encodes CATSDPGTGGGNEQFF.

This clone has a single count. This chain links TRBV11-2 with TRBJ2-3, with D uncertain. The CDR3 loop spans 15 amino acids. V dropped 1 base and J dropped 0 bases, with 8 bases sitting between them. The germline CDR1 and CDR2 sequences are SGHAT and FQNNGV. The CDR3 here is CASSLGMSSTDTQYF. Here the CDR3 DNA reads TGTGCCAGCAGCTTAGGTATGTCTAGCACAGATACGCAGTATTTT. The variable domain in full, with the rest retrieved from reference TRBV11-2 and TRBJ2-3, is EAGVAQSPRYKIIEKRQSVAFWCNPISGHATLYWYQQILGQGPKLLIQFQNNGVVDDSQLPKDRFSAERLKGVDSTLKIQPAKLEDSAVYLCASSLGMSSTDTQYFGPGTRLTVL.

This sequence joins TRBV10-1 and TRBJ1-5; possible D gene TRBD1, 5 bases. V lost 7 bases and J 6 bases, leaving 16 bases between the germline ends. The CDR3 is made up of 14 amino acids. Germline CDR1 reads WNHNN; CDR2 reads SYGVQD (reference sequence). The CDR3 DNA sequence: TGCGCCAGCACCAAGACCCGGGGACTTCAGCCCCAGCATTTT. Translating gives CASTKTRGLQPQHF.

The sample holds one count of this clone. This chain joins TRBV19 and TRBJ1-6; D remains unclear. Germline CDR1 and CDR2: LNHDA and SQIVND (reference sequence). This CDR3 spans 15 amino acids. V lost 5 bases and J lost 9, with 17 bases in between. The CDR3 is CASSSGGAVSSPLHF. For the CDR3, the DNA is TGTGCCAGTAGTTCTGGAGGCGCAGTATCTTCACCCCTCCACTTT.

The chain couples TRBV4-1 to TRBJ2-3; 10 bases fit TRBD2. Germline CDR1 and CDR2: MGHRA and YSYEKL. V trimming: 0 bases; J trimming: 6 bases; junction bases outside the gene matches: 3. The CDR3 consists of 15 residues. The CDR3 nucleotides are TGCGCCAGCAGCCAAGACATAGCGGGAGGCGATACGCAGTATTTT. As protein: CASSQDIAGGDTQYF.